A selection of T cell receptor beta chains follows, all from one sample in a study of OX40 agonist ivuxolimab in advanced cancers. Repertoires were generated with immunoSEQ multiplex PCR, while TCRdb's copy carries only in-frame clones and drops some. The sample comprises tens of thousands of clones, approximately 81% of which are singletons, and more than 0.95% rests with the top ten. The specimen comprised CD4+ or CD8+ T cells sorted from blood, sampled in a trial of the OX40 agonist ivuxolimab. The origin of the receptors is an adult with an advanced solid tumor such as melanoma, head and neck, liver or kidney cancer. Both conserved end residues are part of each CDR3. The order of the fields is D gene, J gene, V gene, clone size, CDR3 length, CDR3 protein, CDR3 DNA. A D gene is named only where the DNA matches it firmly. Size is omitted from some rows. Given values are once, few, many or a class for expanded clones.

- TRBJ2-2 TRBV19 - 13 CASRGGGTGELFF TGTGCCAGTAGGGGTGGGGGCACCGGGGAGCTGTTTTTT
- TRBJ1-5 TRBV25-1 - 12 CASRSGDQPQHF TGTGCCAGCAGATCTGGGGATCAGCCCCAGCATTTT
- TRBJ2-3 TRBV5-4 - 17 CASSLGGVGGPTDTQYF TGTGCCAGCAGCTTGGGCGGGGTGGGTGGACCCACAGATACGCAGTATTTT
TRBD1 TRBJ1-1 TRBV7-8 - 13 CASSWDRRTEAFF TGTGCCAGCAGCTGGGACAGACGGACTGAAGCTTTCTTT
- TRBJ2-2 TRBV11-2 - 12 CASSQQGGELFF TGTGCCAGCAGCCAACAAGGCGGGGAGCTGTTTTTT
- TRBJ2-7 TRBV27 - 15 CASSLEGRGSYEQYF TGTGCCAGCAGTTTAGAAGGCAGGGGCTCCTACGAGCAGTACTTC
- TRBJ1-5 TRBV6-6 once 16 CASSYPLFGVNQPQHF TGTGCCAGCAGTTACCCACTATTTGGGGTAAATCAGCCCCAGCATTTT
- TRBJ2-1 TRBV7-9 - 12 CASSFSGHEQFF TGTGCCAGCAGCTTTAGTGGCCATGAGCAGTTCTTC
- TRBJ2-7 TRBV28 once 15 CASSPPQGWDLEQYF TGTGCCAGCAGTCCCCCGCAGGGGTGGGATCTCGAGCAGTACTTC
- TRBJ1-1 TRBV10-3 - 14 CAISEIGTNTEAFF TGTGCCATCAGCGAAATCGGGACGAACACTGAAGCTTTCTTT